This entry concerns a single T cell receptor (beta chain). The germline CDR1 and CDR2 sequences are SGHTS and YDEGEE. The CDR3 spans 14 residues. The V and J ends lost 0 bases and 5 bases respectively, with 9 bases between them. The sample comes from a study of blood T cell repertoires in COVID-19. The overall study: Nucleic acid was either cDNA or gDNA, and it came from T cells, B-cell-depleted T cells, or PBMCs.

Assay used: immunoSEQ multiplex PCR; TCRdb lists only in-frame clones, some missing. The sample has about 300,000 clones, about 87% seen once. The sequenced sample consisted of peripheral blood. The receptor comes from a man in his sixties or seventies with acute or convalescent COVID-19. The chain has TRBV5-8 and TRBJ1-5; D call uncertain. CDR3 in amino acids: CASSLAWPHQPQHF. The CDR3, as DNA: TGTGCCAGCAGCTTGGCCTGGCCCCATCAGCCCCAGCATTTT.